This T cell receptor beta chain was recorded in a study of T cells after yellow fever vaccination. Study background: With SMART-Seq v4 Ultra Low Input, the fractions containing low cell numbers were prepared. Study-level results: The secondary response was weaker but peaked faster, day 5 versus 15. Overall, a small share of clonotypes was seen in both CD4 and CD8 compartments. Among primary-vaccination clones, most reappeared after the booster, at just under 98% for CD4 and roughly 88% for CD8.

This clonotype was detected a few times. What it binds is unknown. Trimming took 4 bases from V and 4 from J, leaving 21 bases between them. Germline V CDR1 and CDR2: SGHRS, YFSETQ. CDR3 length: 16 amino acids. TCRdb used MiXCR to reprocess the 5' RACE reads, holding one entry per CDR3 protein. The table shows 300,000 to 350,000 distinct CDR3 sequences, with approximately 4% occurring only once. The V call is TRBV5-1, the J call TRBJ2-7; maybe TRBD1 (5 bases). Specimen: PBMCs, collected 15 days after the yellow fever booster vaccination. The source is a man between 18 and 29 years old who received the YFV17D yellow fever vaccine. CDR3 in amino acids: CASSLGLGQAEYEQYF. DNA for the CDR3: TGCGCCAGCAGCCTAGGATTGGGGCAGGCTGAATACGAGCAGTACTTC.